This TCR beta chain was identified in a study of CD8 T cells in ankylosing spondylitis. TCRdb ran MiXCR on the 5' RACE reads and lists one entry per CDR3 protein. This repertoire shows about 310,000 distinct CDR3 sequences, less than 25% found once; its top ten account for roughly 3.4%. This CDR3 comprises 13 residues. V was pared by 6 bases and J by 4 bases, with 8 bases of the junction left unmatched. Germline V gene data show CDR1 as DFQATT and CDR2 as SNEGSKA (reference sequence). Sequences were obtained from blood, either unsorted or a sorted T cell fraction (not recorded which). This TCR came from a female donor with ankylosing spondylitis or in good health (not recorded which). The chain recombines TRBV20-1 with TRBJ2-5, with TRBD1 matching 7 bases. The CDR3 region is CSAPRGIGETQYF. The CDR3 region has the DNA TGCAGTGCCCCCAGGGGGATCGGAGAGACCCAGTACTTC.